Shown below are 28 T cell receptor beta chains from a single sample sequenced in a study of blood T cell repertoires in COVID-19. Libraries were prepared by immunoSEQ multiplex PCR; TCRdb keeps only in-frame clonotypes and omits some of them. The table records some 160,000 clones, 85% of them present only once. Source material: peripheral blood. These receptors originate from a woman older than 75 with COVID-19, enrolled during active disease.

V is TRBV3-1 (or the pseudogene TRBV3-2) and J is TRBJ2-3, with 11 nucleotides matching TRBD2. The V gene's germline CDR1 is LGHDT and CDR2 YNNKEL (reference sequence). The V segment lost 4 bases and the J segment 7 bases; nucleotides outside the gene matches: 10. The CDR3 length is 16 residues. DNA for the CDR3: TGTGCCAGCAGCCTCACTAGCGGGGGAAAAATATATACGCAGTATTTT. Its protein is CASSLTSGGKIYTQYF.

This clone was detected only a few times. This chain links TRBV5-1 with TRBJ2-3, with D maybe TRBD1 (6 bases). V gave up 9 bases and J gave up 2 bases, with 10 bases separating them. This CDR3 comprises 12 residues. Germline CDR1 reads SGHRS; CDR2 reads YFSETQ. The CDR3 spells CATRDITDTQYF. The CDR3 nucleotides are TGCGCCACCCGGGACATCACAGATACGCAGTATTTT. The full variable domain, in which reference TRBV5-1 and TRBJ2-3 provide the parts outside the CDR3, is KAGVTQTPRYLIKTRGQQVTLSCSPISGHRSVSWYQQTPGQGLQFLFEYFSETQRNKGNFPGRFSGRQFSNSRSEMNVSTLELGDSALYLCATRDITDTQYFGPGTRLTVL.

In the case of this clone: At one of its ends the junction is not consistent with the germline gene, which may arise from a read error. This sequence joins TRBV28 and TRBJ1-5; 10 bases agree with TRBD1. From germline, CDR1 is MDHEN and CDR2 SYDVKM. The CDR3 length is 15 residues. DNA for the CDR3: TGTGCCAGCAGTCTGGGACAGGGGACGGTTCAGGCCCAGCATTTT. As protein: CASSLGQGTVQAQHF.

This chain connects TRBV7-9 to TRBJ2-5; TRBD2 matches 7 bases. This CDR3 is 16 amino acids long. Germline V gene data show CDR1 as SEHNR and CDR2 as FQNEAQ (reference sequence). V dropped 5 bases and J dropped 2; count of bases not matched to a gene: 11. The CDR3 loop reads CASSPGAGGGQETQYF. The CDR3 DNA reads as TGTGCCAGCAGCCCCGGTGCTGGGGGGGGGCAAGAGACCCAGTACTTC. Filled out from reference TRBV7-9 and TRBJ2-5, the complete variable domain reads DTGVSQNPRHKITKRGQNVTFRCDPISEHNRLYWYRQTLGQGPEFLTYFQNEAQLEKSRLLSDRFSAERPKGSFSTLEIQRTEQGDSAMYLCASSPGAGGGQETQYFGPGTRLLVL.

The gene calls are TRBV5-1 and TRBJ1-1, with 9 positions matching TRBD1. CDR1 and CDR2 from the germline V gene are SGHRS and YFSETQ. J lost 5 bases, V lost 4 bases, and 12 bases had no gene match. The CDR3 spans 16 residues. The CDR3 bases are TGCGCCAGCAGCCGTCCCGGGACAGGGATGGGGACTGAAGCTTTCTTT. It is translated as CASSRPGTGMGTEAFF. Together with reference TRBV5-1 and TRBJ1-1, the CDR3 gives the full variable domain: KAGVTQTPRYLIKTRGQQVTLSCSPISGHRSVSWYQQTPGQGLQFLFEYFSETQRNKGNFPGRFSGRQFSNSRSEMNVSTLELGDSALYLCASSRPGTGMGTEAFFGQGTRLTVV.

The V call is TRBV5-1, the J call TRBJ1-6; D not resolved. The V and J ends lost 0 bases and 10 bases respectively, with 14 bases between them. CDR3 length: 15 amino acids. Per germline, CDR1 SGHRS and CDR2 YFSETQ. The CDR3 DNA sequence: TGCGCCAGCAGCTTGGGCGGGATAATGGTATCACCCCTCCACTTT. Its protein is CASSLGGIMVSPLHF. The full variable domain, completed using reference TRBV5-1 and TRBJ1-6, is KAGVTQTPRYLIKTRGQQVTLSCSPISGHRSVSWYQQTPGQGLQFLFEYFSETQRNKGNFPGRFSGRQFSNSRSEMNVSTLELGDSALYLCASSLGGIMVSPLHFGNGTRLTVT.

This chain connects TRBV6-1 to TRBJ1-1; a weak D match, TRBD1 (5 bases). Germline-derived CDR1 and CDR2 are MNHNS and SASEGT. V was clipped by 2 bases and J by 9 bases, with 10 bases between them. This CDR3 is 12 amino acids long. The CDR3 bases are TGTGCCAGCAGTGAATGGGCAGGGAAAGCTTTCTTT. It is translated as CASSEWAGKAFF.

The rearrangement links TRBV18 to TRBJ2-1; weak D call: TRBD2 (6 bases). CDR1 is KGHSH, CDR2 LQKENI, per germline. The ends were cut back, 2 bases at V and 6 bases at J, with 11 bases in the middle. CDR3 length: 14 residues. The CDR3 DNA follows: TGTGCCAGCTCACCAGGGGGGATCGGCAATGAGCAGTTCTTC. It encodes CASSPGGIGNEQFF.

The chain couples TRBV24-1 to TRBJ2-3; 10 nucleotides align to TRBD2. CDR3 length: 17 amino acids. Germline V gives CDR1 KGHDR, CDR2 SFDVKD. The trim removed 5 bases at V and 6 bases at J, leaving 13 bases unmatched. In nucleotides, the CDR3 is TGTGCCACCAGTGGTCTTGAGCTAGCGGGAGCTCCGGATACGCAGTATTTT. Amino acids: CATSGLELAGAPDTQYF.

V is TRBV19 and J is TRBJ2-7, with a weak D call TRBD2 (6 bases). V lost 6 bases and J 2 bases, leaving 20 bases between the germline ends. Germline V CDR1 and CDR2: LNHDA, SQIVND (reference sequence). CDR3 length: 16 amino acids. This CDR3 reads CASSRARGGDTYEQYF. CDR3 nucleotides: TGTGCCAGTAGCAGGGCGCGGGGCGGGGATACCTACGAGCAGTACTTC.

This chain joins TRBV6-1 and TRBJ2-7; 7 nucleotides line up with TRBD2. V dropped 3 bases and J dropped 4; count of bases not matched to a gene: 9. The CDR3 is 15 residues long. Germline V gene lookup returns CDR1 MNHNS and CDR2 SASEGT. In DNA form, the CDR3 reads TGTGCCAGCAGTGACGGGGGGTCCCGTGGTTACGAGCAGTACTTC. Encoded protein: CASSDGGSRGYEQYF.

V gene TRBV2 combines with J gene TRBJ1-3; tentatively, D is TRBD1 (5 bases). CDR3 size: 13 residues. The V and J ends lost 1 base and 5 bases respectively, with 6 bases between them. From germline, CDR1 is SNHLY and CDR2 FYNNEI. The CDR3 loop reads CASSEGQRNTIYF. As DNA, the CDR3 is TGTGCCAGCAGTGAAGGACAGAGAAACACCATATATTTT.

V gene TRBV2 combines with J gene TRBJ1-1, with D possibly matching TRBD1 (5 bases). V lost 7 bases and J 4 bases, leaving 16 bases between the germline ends. This CDR3 is built from 14 residues. Germline-derived CDR1 and CDR2 are SNHLY and FYNNEI. As DNA, the CDR3 is TGTGCCAGCACCCTAGAGGTGGGGGGCACTGAAGCTTTCTTT. Translating it yields CASTLEVGGTEAFF. Full variable domain (outside the CDR3, taken from reference TRBV2 and TRBJ1-1): EPEVTQTPSHQVTQMGQEVILRCVPISNHLYFYWYRQILGQKVEFLVSFYNNEISEKSEIFDDQFSVERPDGSNFTLKIRSTKLEDSAMYFCASTLEVGGTEAFFGQGTRLTVV.

The V and J genes are TRBV3-1 (or the pseudogene TRBV3-2) and TRBJ1-2, with D possibly being TRBD1 (5 bases). Trimming left V 0 bases short and J 8 bases short, with 22 bases between. This CDR3 has 17 amino acids. The V gene's germline CDR1 is LGHDT and CDR2 YNNKEL (reference sequence). DNA for the CDR3: TGTGCCAGCAGCCAAGAACTTCTGGGTGGCAGGGTTGGAGGCTACACCTTC. It translates to CASSQELLGGRVGGYTF.

This chain connects TRBV20-1 to TRBJ1-5, with a possible D match to TRBD1 (6 bases). The CDR3 loop spans 15 amino acids. Germline assignment: CDR1 DFQATT and CDR2 SNEGSKA (reference sequence). V lost 3 bases and J lost 0, with 12 bases in between. CDR3 amino acids: CSASLGAYSNQPQHF. The CDR3 nucleotides are TGCAGTGCTAGTCTGGGGGCTTATAGCAATCAGCCCCAGCATTTT.

The chain uses TRBV7-9 and TRBJ2-5; weak D call: TRBD2 (6 bases). Trimming left V 5 bases short and J 5 bases short, with 18 bases between. CDR3 length equals 15 residues. Germline assignment: CDR1 SEHNR and CDR2 FQNEAQ (reference sequence). The chain's CDR3 is CASSPQGGALETQYF. The CDR3 region has the DNA TGTGCCAGCAGCCCCCAGGGAGGCGCGTTGGAGACCCAGTACTTC.

The genes are TRBV12-5 and TRBJ2-4; D is perhaps TRBD1 (5 bases). The CDR3 contains 14 residues. V was cut by 0 bases and J by 9 bases, with 12 bases left in between. The germline V gene has CDR1 LGHNT and CDR2 FRNRAP. CDR3 in DNA: TGTGCTAGTGGTTTGGTACCTTCAGGGCCCATTCAGTACTTC. Its protein product is CASGLVPSGPIQYF.

The chain couples TRBV3-1 (or the pseudogene TRBV3-2) to TRBJ1-1; possible D gene TRBD1, 5 bases. V was shortened by 0 bases and J by 3 bases, with 20 bases between the two germline ends. The CDR3 runs to 18 residues. Germline values: CDR1 LGHDT, CDR2 YNNKEL (reference sequence). Written as DNA, the CDR3 is TGTGCCAGCAGCCAAGATCCACGAGTCGGCGGGGGGTACACTGAAGCTTTCTTT. Its protein product is CASSQDPRVGGGYTEAFF.

This clone has at least ten counts. The V call is TRBV29-1, the J call TRBJ2-3; 7 bases map to TRBD2. After removal of 4 bases from V and 5 bases from J, the junction contained 3 bases not matched to a gene. This CDR3 comprises 12 residues. The V gene's germline CDR1 is SQVTM and CDR2 ANQGSEA. The CDR3 coding sequence is TGCAGCGTTGTTGGGGGGGAAGATACGCAGTATTTT. This sequence encodes CSVVGGEDTQYF.

This sequence joins TRBV12-3 or TRBV12-4 and TRBJ1-1; D not resolved. V lost 3 bases to trimming and J lost 1 base, with 6 bases between them. This CDR3 contains 13 residues. CDR3 region: CASSFRGNTEAFF. The CDR3 nucleotides read TGTGCCAGCAGTTTTCGGGGGAACACTGAAGCTTTCTTT.

The CDR3 loop reads CASSSYRGRYEQYF. CDR3 bases: TGTGCCAGCAGTTCCTACAGGGGGCGCTACGAGCAGTACTTC. The chain has TRBV28 and TRBJ2-7; 9 bases map to TRBD1. The CDR3 length is 14 residues. After removal of 4 bases from V and 3 bases from J, the junction contained 4 bases not matched to a gene. Looked up from germline, CDR1 is MDHEN and CDR2 is SYDVKM.

This rearrangement joins TRBV6-1 to TRBJ2-3; 9 bases line up with TRBD1. After removal of 3 bases from V and 5 bases from J, the junction contained 6 bases not matched to a gene. CDR1 MNHNS and CDR2 SASEGT come from the germline V gene. This CDR3 spans 15 amino acids. CDR3 bases: TGTGCCAGCAGTGAGGGACAGGGAGGAAAAGATACGCAGTATTTT. Its protein product is CASSEGQGGKDTQYF.

This clone was counted a single time. CDR3 in DNA: TGTGCCAGCAGCGGGGACAGGGTCTTGAACACCGGGGAGCTGTTTTTT. As protein: CASSGDRVLNTGELFF. V and J are TRBV28 and TRBJ2-2; TRBD1 aligns across 9 bases. Germline V gene sequence: CDR1 MDHEN, CDR2 SYDVKM. Germline trimming cut 6 bases from V and 1 base from J; bases unmatched to any gene: 6. The CDR3 has 16 residues.

In regard to this clone: An end of the junction does not agree with germline; a read error may underlie this. The chain joins TRBV7-3 to TRBJ2-1; no definite D call. The germline CDR1 and CDR2 sequences are SGHTA and FQGTGA. The CDR3 has 9 residues. The CDR3 region has the DNA TGTGCCCGGTGTAATGGGCAGTTCTTC. This sequence encodes CARCNGQFF.

The rearrangement uses TRBV4-2 and TRBJ2-3; the match to TRBD1 covers 7 bases. The CDR3 length is 16 residues. CDR1 LGHNA and CDR2 YNFKEQ come from the germline V gene. V was pared by 0 bases and J by 11 bases, with 14 bases of the junction left unmatched. Written as DNA, the CDR3 is TGTGCCAGCAGCCAAGAGAGGGTACAACAGGGGCCGGGGCAGTATTTT. This gives the protein CASSQERVQQGPGQYF.

The CDR3 DNA sequence: TGTGCCAGCAGCTTATATCAGGGGCCCTACGAGCAGTACTTC. Its protein is CASSLYQGPYEQYF. This chain uses TRBV7-9 with TRBJ2-7; maybe TRBD1 (6 bases). The CDR3 is made up of 14 amino acids. V lost 2 bases to trimming and J lost 2 bases, with 10 bases between them. CDR1 and CDR2 (germline): SEHNR, FQNEAQ (reference sequence). Full variable domain (remainder filled in from reference TRBV7-9 and TRBJ2-7): DTGVSQNPRHKITKRGQNVTFRCDPISEHNRLYWYRQTLGQGPEFLTYFQNEAQLEKSRLLSDRFSAERPKGSFSTLEIQRTEQGDSAMYLCASSLYQGPYEQYFGPGTRLTVT.

There are a few counts of this clone. The chain employs TRBV6-1 and TRBJ1-5; D gene uncertain. The V and J ends lost 3 bases and 4 bases respectively, with 13 bases between them. The length of the CDR3 is 15 residues. From germline, CDR1 is MNHNS and CDR2 SASEGT. CDR3 loop: CASSDGVGGNQPQHF. The CDR3 DNA reads TGTGCCAGCAGTGATGGAGTGGGCGGGAATCAGCCCCAGCATTTT.

V is TRBV4-1 and J is TRBJ1-1, with 7 nucleotides matching TRBD1. Per the germline V gene, CDR1 is MGHRA and CDR2 is YSYEKL. V lost 0 bases to trimming and J lost 5 bases; unmatched junction nucleotides: 12. CDR3 size: 17 residues. The CDR3 reads CASSQDQRRAGGTEAFF. The CDR3 DNA sequence: TGCGCCAGCAGCCAAGATCAGCGTCGGGCAGGGGGAACTGAAGCTTTCTTT.